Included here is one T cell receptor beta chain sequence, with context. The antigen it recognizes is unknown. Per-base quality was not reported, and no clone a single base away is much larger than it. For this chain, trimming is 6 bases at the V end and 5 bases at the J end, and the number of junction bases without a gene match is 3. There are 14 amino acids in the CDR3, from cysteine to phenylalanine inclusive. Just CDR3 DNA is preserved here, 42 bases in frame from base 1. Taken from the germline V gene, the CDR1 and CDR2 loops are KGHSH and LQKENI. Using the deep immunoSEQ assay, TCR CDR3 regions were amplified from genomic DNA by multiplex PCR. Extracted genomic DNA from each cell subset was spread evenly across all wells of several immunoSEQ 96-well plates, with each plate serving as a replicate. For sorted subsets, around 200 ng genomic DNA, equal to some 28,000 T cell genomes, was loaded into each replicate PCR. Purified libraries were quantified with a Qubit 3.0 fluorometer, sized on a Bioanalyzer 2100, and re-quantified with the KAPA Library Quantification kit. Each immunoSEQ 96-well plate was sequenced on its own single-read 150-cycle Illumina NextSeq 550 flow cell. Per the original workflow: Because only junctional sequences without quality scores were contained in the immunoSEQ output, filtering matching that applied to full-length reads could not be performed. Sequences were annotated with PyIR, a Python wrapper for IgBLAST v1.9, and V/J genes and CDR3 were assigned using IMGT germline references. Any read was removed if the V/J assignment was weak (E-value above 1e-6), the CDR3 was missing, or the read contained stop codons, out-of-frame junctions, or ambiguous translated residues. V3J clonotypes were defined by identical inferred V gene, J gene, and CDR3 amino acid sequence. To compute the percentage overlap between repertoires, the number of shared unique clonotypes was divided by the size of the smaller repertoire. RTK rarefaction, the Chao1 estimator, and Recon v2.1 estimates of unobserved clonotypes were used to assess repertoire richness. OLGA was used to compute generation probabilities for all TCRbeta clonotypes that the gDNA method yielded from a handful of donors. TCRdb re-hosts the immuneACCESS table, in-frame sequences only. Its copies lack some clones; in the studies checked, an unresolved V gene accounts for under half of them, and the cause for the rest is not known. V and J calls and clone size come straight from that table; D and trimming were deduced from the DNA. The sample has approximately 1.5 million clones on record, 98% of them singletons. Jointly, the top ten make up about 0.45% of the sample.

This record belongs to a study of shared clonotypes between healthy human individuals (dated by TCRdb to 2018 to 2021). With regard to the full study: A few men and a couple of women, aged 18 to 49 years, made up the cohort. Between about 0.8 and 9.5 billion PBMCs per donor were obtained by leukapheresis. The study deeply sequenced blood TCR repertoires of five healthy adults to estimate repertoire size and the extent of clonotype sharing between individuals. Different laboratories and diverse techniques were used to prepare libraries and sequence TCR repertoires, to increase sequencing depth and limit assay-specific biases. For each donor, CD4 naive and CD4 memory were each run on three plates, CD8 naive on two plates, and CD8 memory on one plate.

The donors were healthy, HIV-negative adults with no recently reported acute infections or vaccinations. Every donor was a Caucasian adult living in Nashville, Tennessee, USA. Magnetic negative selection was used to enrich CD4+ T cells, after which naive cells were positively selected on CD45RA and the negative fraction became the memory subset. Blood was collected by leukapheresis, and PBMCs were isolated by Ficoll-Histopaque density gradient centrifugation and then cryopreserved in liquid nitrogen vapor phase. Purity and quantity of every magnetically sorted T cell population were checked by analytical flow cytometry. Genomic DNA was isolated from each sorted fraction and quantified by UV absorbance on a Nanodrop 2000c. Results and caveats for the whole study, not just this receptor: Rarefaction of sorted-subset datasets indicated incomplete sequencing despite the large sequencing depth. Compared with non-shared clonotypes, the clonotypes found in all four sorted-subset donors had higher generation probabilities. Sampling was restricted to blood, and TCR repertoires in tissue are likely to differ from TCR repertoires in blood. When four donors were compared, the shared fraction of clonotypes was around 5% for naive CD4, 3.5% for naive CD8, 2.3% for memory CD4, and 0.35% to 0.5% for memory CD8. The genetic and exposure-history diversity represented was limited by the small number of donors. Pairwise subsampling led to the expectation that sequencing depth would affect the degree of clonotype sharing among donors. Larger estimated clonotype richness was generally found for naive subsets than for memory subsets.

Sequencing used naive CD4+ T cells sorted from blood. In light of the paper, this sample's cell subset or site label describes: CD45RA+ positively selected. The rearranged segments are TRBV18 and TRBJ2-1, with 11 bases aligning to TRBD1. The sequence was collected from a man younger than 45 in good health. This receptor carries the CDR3 CASSRDRGNNEQFF. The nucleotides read TGTGCCAGCTCCCGGGACAGGGGGAACAATGAGCAGTTCTTC.